The sequence of this T cell receptor (beta chain) was determined in a study of prognosis after radiotherapy for stage I lung cancer. Genomic DNA yielded TCR beta CDR3, amplified by two-round multiplex PCR. First-round PCR, the initial amplification, used primers specific to each TRBV and TRBJ gene. PCR proceeded to a second round, and that round used universal primers. TCRdb fed the multiplex PCR reads into MiXCR, producing one record per CDR3 protein. This table holds tens of thousands of distinct CDR3 sequences, around 45% found once. Regarding the study as a whole: It was in patients who developed distant metastases that Shannon entropy after stereotactic body radiation therapy was lower.

Every member of the patient group was node-negative on CT and PET/CT (none had prior chemotherapy, radiotherapy or other malignancies). CDR1 is DFQATT and CDR2 is SNEGSKA in the germline V gene (reference sequence). The CDR3 totals 13 residues. The ends were cut back, 3 bases at V and 4 bases at J, with 10 bases in the middle. This clonotype was counted many times. The target antigen is unknown. This specimen consisted of PBMCs, obtained before or after stereotactic body radiation therapy (not recorded which). The sequence was obtained from a donor aged 50 or older with non-small cell lung cancer. The chain carries TRBV20-1 and TRBJ1-5, with D perhaps matching TRBD1 (5 bases). This chain's CDR3 is CSASLGGNQPQHF. In DNA form, the CDR3 reads TGCAGTGCTAGTCTGGGGGGGAATCAGCCCCAGCATTTT.